The next 11 T cell receptor beta chains were all read from a single sample in a study of blood T cell repertoires in COVID-19. Assay: immunoSEQ multiplex PCR; the TCRdb copy retains only in-frame clones and omits some. This repertoire shows 200,000 to 300,000 clones, around nine tenths found once; its top ten account for 3% to 4%. Sequencing was carried out using PBMCs or T cells enriched from blood (not recorded which). These TCRs come from a woman in her twenties or thirties with acute COVID-19.

This chain links TRBV10-1 with TRBJ1-1; D is possibly TRBD1 (6 bases). The V gene's germline CDR1 is WNHNN and CDR2 SYGVQD (reference sequence). CDR3 size: 13 residues. V lost 4 bases, J lost 3 bases, and 9 bases lay in between. CDR3 sequence (DNA): TGCGCCAGCAGTGCAGGGGCCGACACTGAAGCTTTCTTT. Translating it yields CASSAGADTEAFF.

The chain uses TRBV5-6 and TRBJ1-5; D perhaps matches TRBD1 (5 bases). Germline loops: CDR1 SGHDT, CDR2 YYEEEE. The CDR3 consists of 16 residues. The V end was cut by 0 bases, the J end by 0 bases, with 10 bases between. CDR3 residues: CASSLAGQPSNQPQHF. The CDR3 region has the DNA TGTGCCAGCAGCTTGGCAGGACAACCTAGCAATCAGCCCCAGCATTTT.

V usage is TRBV6-6 and J usage is TRBJ1-4; D not certain. The CDR3 runs 14 residues. Per the germline V gene, CDR1 is MNHNY and CDR2 is SVGAGI (reference sequence). V was trimmed by 1 base and J by 4 bases, leaving 7 bases between them. The CDR3 reads CASSYWQINEKLFF. In DNA form, the CDR3 reads TGTGCCAGCAGTTACTGGCAGATTAATGAAAAACTGTTTTTT.

The chain employs TRBV30 and TRBJ1-5; tentative D call: TRBD1 (5 bases). This CDR3 is 14 amino acids long. CDR1 is GTSNPN, CDR2 SVGIG, per germline (reference sequence). Deletions cut 3 bases from V and 2 bases from J, with 11 bases between. This CDR3 is CAWRGVSGNQPQHF. For the CDR3, the DNA is TGTGCCTGGAGAGGGGTTTCGGGCAATCAGCCCCAGCATTTT.

The chain combines TRBV24-1 with TRBJ2-1; TRBD2 aligns across 12 bases. CDR1 and CDR2 (germline): KGHDR, SFDVKD. The CDR3 is 20 residues long. V lost 2 bases, J lost 0 bases, and 10 bases stayed unmatched. CDR3: CATSDSGLAGGLSSYNEQFF. The CDR3 DNA sequence: TGTGCCACCAGTGATTCCGGGCTAGCGGGGGGGCTTAGCTCCTACAATGAGCAGTTCTTC.

This clone was seen once. V gene TRBV10-1 combines with J gene TRBJ2-1, with a possible D match to TRBD2 (6 bases). The V and J ends lost 2 bases and 6 bases respectively, with 11 bases between them. This CDR3 has 14 amino acids. Germline CDR1 reads WNHNN; CDR2 reads SYGVQD (reference sequence). This CDR3 is CASSETSLGNEQFF. The CDR3 DNA reads as TGCGCCAGCAGTGAGACTAGCTTGGGCAATGAGCAGTTCTTC.

The chain uses TRBV20-1 and TRBJ2-3; the D gene is possibly TRBD1 (6 bases). The CDR3 is made up of 15 amino acids. The germline CDR1 and CDR2 sequences are DFQATT and SNEGSKA (reference sequence). The ends were cut back, 4 bases at V and 2 bases at J, with 16 bases in the middle. DNA for the CDR3: TGCAGTGCTACTGAGGACAGATTCGACACAGATACGCAGTATTTT. As protein: CSATEDRFDTDTQYF.

The CDR3 DNA sequence: TGCGCCAGCAGCTTGGTTGGACAGGGGGCGGCCTTTTCGGGCTACACCTTC. Translation: CASSLVGQGAAFSGYTF. The J gene is TRBJ1-2, the V gene TRBV5-1; 11 nucleotides line up with TRBD1. The V and J ends lost 0 bases and 8 bases, in that order; junction bases with no gene match: 12. This CDR3 contains 17 residues. Germline lookup yields CDR1 SGHRS and CDR2 YFSETQ.

This rearrangement joins TRBV9 to TRBJ2-5; 8 nucleotides agree with TRBD1. CDR3 size: 15 residues. The germline V gene has CDR1 SGDLS and CDR2 YYNGEE. V lost 4 bases, J lost 2 bases, and 7 bases stayed unmatched. CDR3 loop: CASSSRRTGQETQYF. CDR3 bases: TGTGCCAGCAGCAGCCGTAGGACAGGGCAAGAGACCCAGTACTTC. Full variable domain (remainder filled in from reference TRBV9 and TRBJ2-5): DSGVTQTPKHLITATGQRVTLRCSPRSGDLSVYWYQQSLDQGLQFLIQYYNGEERAKGNILERFSAQQFPDLHSELNLSSLELGDSALYFCASSSRRTGQETQYFGPGTRLLVL.

The chain links TRBV19 to TRBJ1-1; D is possibly TRBD1 (6 bases). The CDR3 consists of 13 residues. V was shortened by 1 base and J by 5 bases, with 8 bases between the two germline ends. The germline V gene has CDR1 LNHDA and CDR2 SQIVND (reference sequence). CDR3 in amino acids: CASSIAGETEAFF. For the CDR3, the DNA is TGTGCCAGTAGTATAGCAGGGGAGACTGAAGCTTTCTTT.

The rearrangement uses TRBV5-4 and TRBJ2-7; 8 positions agree with TRBD2. Trimming at V came to 1 base and at J to 2 bases, leaving 5 bases not matched to a gene. Germline values: CDR1 SGHNT, CDR2 YYREEE (reference sequence). This CDR3 spans 15 amino acids. This chain's CDR3 is CASSLLAGKPYEQYF. CDR3 nucleotides: TGTGCCAGCAGCTTGCTAGCGGGCAAGCCCTACGAGCAGTACTTC.